This T cell receptor beta chain derives from a study of shared clonotypes between healthy human individuals. Unsorted PBMC replicate PCRs used 300 ng DNA, around 28,000 T cell genomes. The unsorted PBMC sample used ten immunoSEQ deep assay plates. Using immunoSEQ multiplex PCR, the repertoire was profiled, and TCRdb retains in-frame clones only, with some absent. The data contain hundreds of thousands of clones, around 79% of them singletons. Germline V gene sequence: CDR1 WNHNN, CDR2 SYGVQD (reference sequence). The CDR3 sequence is 14 residues long. V shed 6 bases and J shed 6 bases, with 15 bases lying between them.

The sequence was collected from a woman between 40 and 50 years old in good health. Some clones in this sample may be carry-over from other donors' samples. The chain uses TRBV10-1 and TRBJ2-1; the D gene is possibly TRBD1 (6 bases). Specimen: PBMCs. CDR3 region: CASRAGTRINEQFF. Written as DNA, the CDR3 is TGCGCCAGCAGGGCAGGGACAAGAATCAATGAGCAGTTCTTC.